This T cell receptor beta chain came from a study of blood T cell repertoires in COVID-19. Germline V gene data show CDR1 as SNHLY and CDR2 as FYNNEI. The CDR3 has 16 residues. J was trimmed by 4 bases and V by 6 bases; bases with no gene match: 14. The protocol was immunoSEQ multiplex PCR, while the TCRdb copy is restricted to in-frame clones and leaves out a portion. The sample lists 100,000 to 150,000 clones; about 79% were seen once. This clonotype originated in a man aged 65-85 years with acute or convalescent COVID-19. The chain employs TRBV2 and TRBJ1-2, with TRBD1 matching 7 bases. Sequenced material: peripheral blood. The CDR3: CASSKLTGRMGYGYTF. CDR3 nucleotides: TGTGCCAGCAGCAAACTGACAGGGAGAATGGGCTATGGCTACACCTTC.